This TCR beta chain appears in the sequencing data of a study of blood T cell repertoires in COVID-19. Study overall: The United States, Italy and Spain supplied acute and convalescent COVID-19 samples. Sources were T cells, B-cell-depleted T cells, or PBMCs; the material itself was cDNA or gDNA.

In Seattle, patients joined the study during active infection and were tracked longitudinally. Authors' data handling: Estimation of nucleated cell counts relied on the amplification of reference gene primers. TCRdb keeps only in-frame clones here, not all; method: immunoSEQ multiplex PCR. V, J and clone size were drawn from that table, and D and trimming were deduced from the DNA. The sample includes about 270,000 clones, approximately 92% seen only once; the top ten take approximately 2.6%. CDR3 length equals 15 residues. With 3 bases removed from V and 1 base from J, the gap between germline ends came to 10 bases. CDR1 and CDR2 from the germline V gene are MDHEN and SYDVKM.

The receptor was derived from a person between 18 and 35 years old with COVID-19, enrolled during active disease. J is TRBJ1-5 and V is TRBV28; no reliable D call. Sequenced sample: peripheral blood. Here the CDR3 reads CASSFEDLSNQPQHF. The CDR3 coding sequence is TGTGCCAGCAGTTTTGAGGATTTGAGCAATCAGCCCCAGCATTTT.